The sequence of this TCR beta chain was determined in a study of Ad26.COV2.S vaccination and SARS-CoV-2 variants (dated by TCRdb to the early 2020s). Study-level background: Donors in the vaccine arm were drawn from COV1001, a multicentre, randomized, double-blind, placebo-controlled phase I-IIa trial testing Ad26.COV2.S in healthy adults. Investigators remained blinded to trial group allocation during experiments and outcome assessment. Dosing of Ad26.COV2.S was intramuscular, at either 5x10^10 or 1x10^11 viral particles, delivered as one shot or as two shots spaced 56 days apart. The TCR-sequenced set comprised approximately 32 samples: some 20 Ad26.COV2.S vaccine recipients, 5 placebo recipients and 8 SARS-CoV-2 convalescent individuals. Trial participants were randomized into five groups of five: low-dose or high-dose Ad26.COV2.S given once or twice, or placebo on both occasions. Sequencing of the TCRbeta repertoire served to evaluate the specificity and breadth of SARS-CoV-2-reactive T cell receptors following Ad26.COV2.S vaccination.

To note about this clone: The clone's antigen remains unknown. Per-nucleotide qualities are absent, and no much larger clonotype sits a single base away.

Beyond this particular receptor, the publication reports: Non-spike TCR breadth was comparable between vaccine and placebo recipients, consistent with the vaccine containing only spike. After vaccination, spike-specific CD8+ and CD4+ T cell responses were reported to show substantial breadth. Higher spike-specific TCR breadth was observed in Ad26.COV2.S recipients than in placebo recipients (P = 0.0014). It was noted by the authors that total T cell responses may have been underestimated by the TCR breadth and depth analyses. Comparing responses between vaccine doses or regimens was not something the study was powered to do.

The immunoSEQ Assay was used to sequence TCRbeta CDR3 regions. After extraction, genomic DNA underwent amplification by bias-controlled multiplex PCR, followed by high-throughput sequencing. The source study handled its data this way. To quantify the absolute abundance of every unique TCRbeta CDR3 region, sequences were collapsed and filtered. T cell fraction was estimated by normalizing TCRbeta template counts to usable DNA, which was measured by amplifying reference genes present in all nucleated cells. Repertoire TCRs were annotated as SARS-CoV-2-specific by exact matching of V gene, CDR3 amino acid sequence and J gene to a known reactive TCR set. The reference SARS-CoV-2 TCR set was derived from MIRA and filtered for enrichment in COVID-19-positive ImmuneCODE repertoires, a step that removed public or cross-reactive TCRs. Using the MIRA antigens, annotated TCRs were further analysed by specific ORF or by position within an ORF. Breadth was defined as the number of annotated unique rearrangements divided by the total number of unique productive rearrangements, and depth was defined as the summed frequency of the annotated unique rearrangements. Two-sided Wilcoxon rank-sum tests were used to compare TCR breadth between groups. TCRdb provides this immuneACCESS table in a form limited to in-frame rearrangements. Some clones are lacking; in checked studies, under half of them reflect an unresolved V gene, and why the rest are absent is not known. The D gene and trimming were derived from the DNA, and the V and J assignments and clone size from that table. Across this sample there are some 240,000 clones, with 70% to 90% seen only once. The top ten clones comprise approximately 3% of the sample.

From the cysteine up to the phenylalanine, the CDR3 has a length of 14 residues. Only CDR3 DNA remains: 42 bases, in frame from the first base. V is cut by 0 bases and J by 1 base, and the space between the germline ends is 5 bases. The germline V gene (reference sequence) supplies CDR1 SEHNR and CDR2 FQNEAQ. The label giving this sample's treatment or condition can be read as: around 19 received Ad26.COV2.S at low or high dose, single or two shots; 5 received placebo; per-sample allocation not given. Repertoires of vaccine and placebo recipients were sequenced from samples taken on day 63 after the first injection. In Cohort 1b, roughly 25 adults aged 18-55 years were enrolled at a single site in Boston, USA, between 29 July and 7 August 2020. As a vaccine, Ad26.COV2.S was a replication-incompetent adenovirus type 26 vector that expressed a prefusion-stabilized SARS-CoV-2 spike protein derived from the original Wuhan strain.

The specimen was peripheral blood, collected in a trial of Ad26.COV2.S vaccine versus placebo. The chain uses TRBV7-9 and TRBJ2-3; no D gene is confidently identified. The TCR originated in a person aged 18-60 years who received the Ad26.COV2.S COVID-19 vaccine or a placebo. The DNA sequence follows: TGTGCCAGCAGCTTAGCCAGTGGCACAGATACGCAGTATTTT. This translates into CASSLASGTDTQYF.